This is a list of T cell receptor beta chains from one sample in a study of molecular identifiers for immune sequencing clone quantification. MiXCR was run by TCRdb on the PCR reads, yielding one entry per CDR3 protein. The table lists roughly 93,000 distinct CDR3 sequences, 20% to 30% of them singletons. Sequencing was carried out using naive CD8+ T cells from blood, with Jurkat cell RNA spiked in. The receptors here all came from a human donor in good health. Some libraries in this study had Jurkat cell RNA spiked in. The CDR3 runs from the conserved cysteine through the conserved F or W. Fields, in order: clone size, D gene, J gene, V gene, CDR3 DNA, CDR3 protein. D genes are given only for firm matches. Some rows mark clone size as missing; the rest say once, few, many or name a class of expanded clone.

many	-	TRBJ2-3	TRBV11-2	TGTGCCAGCAGCCCAGGGGCGAATTGGGGTGATACGCAGTATTTT	CASSPGANWGDTQYF
-	-	TRBJ1-1	TRBV12-3/TRBV12-4	TGTGCGAGCAGTCCGCGGAGAGGCACTGAAGCTCTCTTT	CASSPRRGTEALF
many	-	TRBJ1-5	TRBV29-1	TGCAGCGTGGCAGGGATGCCGGGTCAGCCCCAGCATTTT	CSVAGMPGQPQHF
once	TRBD2	TRBJ2-7	TRBV20-1	TGCGGTGCTAACCCGACCGGACTAGCGGGAGCCCTCTCATACGAGCAGTACTTC	CGANPTGLAGALSYEQYF
many	-	TRBJ2-5	TRBV2	TGTGCCAGATCGGGGTGGCCGGAGGCCAGGACCCAGTACTTC	CARSGWPEARTQYF
many	TRBD2	TRBJ2-3	TRBV7-6	TGTGCCAGCAGCTTAGTGCGCGGGGGTTTCACAGATACGCAGTATTTT	CASSLVRGGFTDTQYF
-	TRBD1	TRBJ2-7	TRBV7-8	TGTTCCAGCAGCTTTCCTACAGGGGGCGGATTCGAGCAGTACTTC	CSSSFPTGGGFEQYF
many	-	TRBJ2-3	TRBV7-9	TGTGCCAGCAGCCATACTACGGGCTCCACAGATACGCAGTATTTT	CASSHTTGSTDTQYF
many	TRBD1	TRBJ2-5	TRBV13	TGTGCCAGCAGCTCGGGACAGAACCAAGAGACCCAGTACTTC	CASSSGQNQETQYF
many	TRBD1	TRBJ2-7	TRBV4-2	TGTGCCAGCAGCCCCGGTGGGACAGCCTACGAGCAGTACTTC	CASSPGGTAYEQYF